The rows below give T cell receptor beta chains drawn from one sample of a study of blood T cell repertoires in COVID-19. The method was immunoSEQ multiplex PCR; TCRdb's version includes in-frame clones alone and lacks a portion of them. The data show roughly 130,000 clones, roughly 84% seen once. Input material: peripheral blood. The origin of the receptors is a woman younger than 45 who had recovered from COVID-19. The CDR3 runs from the conserved cysteine through the conserved F or W. The D gene is left open where the match is weak. Size is omitted from some rows. Given values are once, few, many or a class for expanded clones.

d_gene	abundance	j_gene	v_gene	CDR3aa	CDR3nt
.	.	TRBJ2-1	TRBV14	CASSRGSSYNEQFF	TGTGCCAGCTCACGGGGTAGCTCCTACAATGAGCAGTTCTTC
.	.	TRBJ2-1	TRBV6-5	CASSYRQDPYNEQFF	TGTGCCAGCAGTTACCGACAGGATCCCTACAATGAGCAGTTCTTC
.	.	TRBJ1-5	TRBV15	CATSTAGDQPQHF	TGTGCCACCAGCACGGCAGGGGATCAGCCCCAGCATTTT
TRBD1	.	TRBJ2-5	TRBV18	CASSPGQQETQYF	TGTGCCAGCTCACCGGGACAGCAAGAGACCCAGTACTTC
.	.	TRBJ2-5	TRBV2	CASSEAEGETQYF	TGTGCCAGCAGTGAAGCGGAGGGAGAGACCCAGTACTTC
.	.	TRBJ1-2	TRBV9	CASSVGLRDGYTF	TGTGCCAGCAGCGTAGGACTGAGAGATGGCTACACCTTC
.	.	TRBJ2-3	TRBV18	CASSEGVADTQYF	TGTGCCAGCTCAGAGGGGGTGGCAGATACGCAGTATTTT
TRBD2	.	TRBJ2-5	TRBV5-1	CASSLVNRTSGVGETQYF	TGCGCCAGCAGCCTGGTAAACCGGACTAGCGGGGTGGGAGAGACCCAGTACTTC
.	once	TRBJ1-4	TRBV12-3/TRBV12-4	CASKEGREKLFF	TGTGCCAGTAAGGAGGGTAGGGAAAAACTGTTTTTT
TRBD2	few	TRBJ2-1	TRBV14	CASSQTSGRAGEQFF	TGTGCCAGCAGCCAGACTAGCGGGAGGGCAGGTGAGCAGTTCTTC
TRBD1	.	TRBJ2-3	TRBV7-3	CASSSGQGADTQYF	TGTGCCAGCAGCTCGGGCCAGGGGGCTGATACGCAGTATTTT
.	once	TRBJ1-1	TRBV5-8	CASSLGQRGISEAFF	TGTGCCAGCAGCTTGGGTCAAAGGGGTATTTCTGAAGCTTTCTTT
.	once	TRBJ1-2	TRBV12-3/TRBV12-4	CASRRAGEGYTF	TGTGCCAGCAGGAGGGCAGGCGAGGGCTACACCTTC
TRBD2	.	TRBJ2-5	TRBV7-9	CASSLGGQETQYF	TGTGCCAGCAGCTTGGGGGGGCAAGAGACCCAGTACTTC
.	.	TRBJ1-1	TRBV5-1	CASSNTGRNTEAFF	TGCGCCAGCAGCAATACAGGGCGCAACACTGAAGCTTTCTTT
.	.	TRBJ2-7	TRBV19	CASSIQVYSYEQYF	TGTGCCAGTAGTATACAGGTCTACTCCTACGAGCAGTACTTC
.	.	TRBJ2-3	TRBV5-4	CASSLKRSSDTQYF	TGTGCCAGCAGCTTGAAGAGGAGTTCAGATACGCAGTATTTT
.	.	TRBJ2-6	TRBV7-9	CASSPKSSGANVLTF	TGTGCCAGCAGCCCTAAGAGCTCTGGGGCCAACGTCCTGACTTTC
TRBD1	.	TRBJ1-5	TRBV2	CASTPGQYQPQHF	TGTGCCAGCACCCCGGGACAGTATCAGCCCCAGCATTTT
TRBD1	.	TRBJ1-6	TRBV19	CASSDRDNSPLHF	TGTGCCAGTTCGGACAGGGATAATTCACCCCTCCACTTT
.	.	TRBJ2-1	TRBV19	CASSIDTLVSSYNEQFF	TGTGCCAGTAGTATAGATACCCTCGTTAGCTCCTACAATGAGCAGTTCTTC
.	once	TRBJ2-1	TRBV2	CASSNPEAKSSYNEQFF	TGTGCCAGCAGTAACCCCGAGGCTAAGAGCTCCTACAATGAGCAGTTCTTC
.	.	TRBJ2-3	TRBV18	CASSSSERGTDTQYF	TGTGCCAGCTCATCTTCGGAGAGGGGCACAGATACGCAGTATTTT
TRBD2	.	TRBJ2-1	TRBV2	CASSEGLAGGFEQFF	TGTGCCAGCAGTGAGGGACTAGCGGGAGGGTTTGAGCAGTTCTTC
.	.	TRBJ1-1	TRBV19	CATQVGGNTEAFF	TGTGCCACCCAGGTAGGGGGGAACACTGAAGCTTTCTTT
.	.	TRBJ1-4	TRBV5-4	CASSLDQSNEKLFF	TGTGCCAGCAGCTTGGATCAGTCTAATGAAAAACTGTTTTTT
TRBD2	.	TRBJ2-1	TRBV10-1	CASSESFSASGSNEQFF	TGCGCCAGCAGTGAGTCGTTTTCGGCTAGCGGGAGTAATGAGCAGTTCTTC
TRBD1	.	TRBJ1-4	TRBV7-2	CASSLGPGQPEKLFF	TGTGCCAGCAGCTTAGGTCCGGGACAGCCGGAAAAACTGTTTTTT